This TCR beta chain derives from a study of blood T cell repertoires in COVID-19. Study background: Specimens from acute and convalescent COVID-19 originated in the United States, Italy and Spain. Sources were T cells, B-cell-depleted T cells, or PBMCs; the material itself was cDNA or gDNA.

Germline V gene data show CDR1 as WSHSY and CDR2 as SAAADI. The V end was cut by 3 bases, the J end by 3 bases, with 12 bases between. The CDR3 is 14 amino acids. TCRdb's copy holds only in-frame clones and misses some; the assay was immunoSEQ multiplex PCR. The sample yields 200,000 to 300,000 clones, 82% seen once. The receptor's source is a woman aged 60-75 years with active or convalescent COVID-19. Material: peripheral blood. The genes are TRBV10-2 and TRBJ2-7, with D maybe TRBD2 (6 bases). In DNA form, the CDR3 reads TGCGCCAGCAGTGAATCGGGGGTAGGCTACGAGCAGTACTTC. This encodes CASSESGVGYEQYF.